This TCR beta chain was sequenced in a study of T cell changes during pregnancy in multiple sclerosis. Trimming cost V 7 bases and J 0 bases, with 13 bases left between them. This CDR3 spans 14 amino acids. Per the germline V gene, CDR1 is SGHRS and CDR2 is YFSETQ. This clone was seen just once. Produced via immunoSEQ multiplex PCR; TCRdb's table is partial and in-frame only. The sample yields some 100,000 clones, 85% to 95% seen once. This chain joins TRBV5-1 and TRBJ2-5, with D possibly matching TRBD2 (7 bases). This TCR was sampled from a female donor with multiple sclerosis, enrolled in a pregnancy study. The sequencing used peripheral blood, collected in the second trimester of pregnancy. CDR3 nucleotides: TGCGCCAGCCGTGACGGGGGGCACCAAGAGACCCAGTACTTC. Its translation is CASRDGGHQETQYF.